This T cell receptor (beta chain) was identified during a study of blood T cell repertoires in COVID-19. The wider study: Collection of acute and convalescent COVID-19 samples took place in the United States, Italy and Spain. T cells, B-cell-depleted T cells, or PBMCs provided the cDNA or gDNA that served as material.

The CDR3 is 15 amino acids. CDR1 SGHDT and CDR2 YYEEEE come from the germline V gene. V was pared by 4 bases and J by 5 bases, with 15 bases between. In the source study's methods: Reference gene primer amplification gave nucleated cell count estimates. The assay was immunoSEQ multiplex PCR, and TCRdb's table has in-frame clones only and misses some. V and J calls and clone size are given by that table; D and trimming were obtained from the DNA. The sample contains approximately 350,000 clones, approximately 86% of which appear only once. Patients of the Seattle cohort, enrolled during active infection, were followed longitudinally.

Source material: peripheral blood. The TCR originated in a woman in her sixties or seventies with COVID-19, enrolled during active disease. The rearrangement joins TRBV5-6 to TRBJ2-2, with TRBD1 as a possible D gene (5 bases). CDR3 region: CASSRQTLRTGELFF. The CDR3 DNA follows: TGTGCCAGCAGCCGACAGACCCTAAGGACCGGGGAGCTGTTTTTT.